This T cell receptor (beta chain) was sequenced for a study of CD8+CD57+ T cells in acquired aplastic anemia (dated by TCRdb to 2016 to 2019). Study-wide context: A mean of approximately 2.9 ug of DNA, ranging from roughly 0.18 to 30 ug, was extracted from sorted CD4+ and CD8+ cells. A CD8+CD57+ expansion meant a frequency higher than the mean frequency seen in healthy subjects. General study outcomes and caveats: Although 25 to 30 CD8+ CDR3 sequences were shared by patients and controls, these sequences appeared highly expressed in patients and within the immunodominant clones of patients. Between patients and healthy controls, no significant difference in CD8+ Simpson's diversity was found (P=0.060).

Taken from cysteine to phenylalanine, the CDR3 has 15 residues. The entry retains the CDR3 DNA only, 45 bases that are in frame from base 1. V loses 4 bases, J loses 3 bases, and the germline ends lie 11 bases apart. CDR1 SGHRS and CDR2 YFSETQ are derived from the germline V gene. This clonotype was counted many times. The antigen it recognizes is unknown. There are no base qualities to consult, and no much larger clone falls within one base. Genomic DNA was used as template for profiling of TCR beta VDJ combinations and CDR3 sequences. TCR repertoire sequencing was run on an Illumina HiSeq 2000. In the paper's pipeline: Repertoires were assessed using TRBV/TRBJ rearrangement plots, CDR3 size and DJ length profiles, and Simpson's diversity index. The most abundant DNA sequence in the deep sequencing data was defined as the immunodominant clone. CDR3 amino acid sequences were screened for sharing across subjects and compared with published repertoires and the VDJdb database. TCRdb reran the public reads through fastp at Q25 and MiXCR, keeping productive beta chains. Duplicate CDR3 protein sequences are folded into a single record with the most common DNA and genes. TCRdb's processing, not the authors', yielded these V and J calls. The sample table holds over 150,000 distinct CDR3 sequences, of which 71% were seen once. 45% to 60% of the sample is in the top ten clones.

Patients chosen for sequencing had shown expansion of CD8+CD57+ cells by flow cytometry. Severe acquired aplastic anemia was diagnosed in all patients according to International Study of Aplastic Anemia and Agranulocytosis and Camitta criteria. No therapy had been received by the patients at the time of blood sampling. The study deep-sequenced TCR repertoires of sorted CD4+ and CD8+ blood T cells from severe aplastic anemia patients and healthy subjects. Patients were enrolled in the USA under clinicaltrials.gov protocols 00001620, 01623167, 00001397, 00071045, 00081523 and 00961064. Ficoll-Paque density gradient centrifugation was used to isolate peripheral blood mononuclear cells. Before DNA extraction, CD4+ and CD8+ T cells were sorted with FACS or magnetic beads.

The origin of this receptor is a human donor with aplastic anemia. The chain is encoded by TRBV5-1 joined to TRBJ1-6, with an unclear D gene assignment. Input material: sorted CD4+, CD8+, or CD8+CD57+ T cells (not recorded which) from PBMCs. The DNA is TGCGCCAGCAGCCGCACCGAGCTCTATAATTCACCCCTCCACTTT. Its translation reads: CASSRTELYNSPLHF.